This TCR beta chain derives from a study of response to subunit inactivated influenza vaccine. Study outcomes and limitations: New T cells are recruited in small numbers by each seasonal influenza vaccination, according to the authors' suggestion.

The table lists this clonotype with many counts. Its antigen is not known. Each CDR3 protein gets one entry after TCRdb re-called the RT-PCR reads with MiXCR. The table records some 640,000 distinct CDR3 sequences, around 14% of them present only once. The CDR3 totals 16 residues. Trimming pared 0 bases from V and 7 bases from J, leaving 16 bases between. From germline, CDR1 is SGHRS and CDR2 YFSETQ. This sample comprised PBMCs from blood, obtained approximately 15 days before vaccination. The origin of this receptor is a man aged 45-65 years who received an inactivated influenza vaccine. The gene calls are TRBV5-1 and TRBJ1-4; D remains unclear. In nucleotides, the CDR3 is TGCGCCAGCAGCTTGGCCCCCCGCGGCGGAGGTGAAAAACTGTTTTTT. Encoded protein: CASSLAPRGGGEKLFF. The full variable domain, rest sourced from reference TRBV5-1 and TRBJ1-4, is KAGVTQTPRYLIKTRGQQVTLSCSPISGHRSVSWYQQTPGQGLQFLFEYFSETQRNKGNFPGRFSGRQFSNSRSEMNVSTLELGDSALYLCASSLAPRGGGEKLFFGSGTQLSVL.